The TCR beta chain under discussion was sequenced for a study of blood T cells in healthy people across ages. Study overall: About one barcoded beta molecule per two T cells was the capture yield of template switching. Findings of the study overall: Per million T cells, the diversity of TCR beta decreased roughly linearly as age advanced.

Through a sample-barcoded 5' primer and a J-beta primer mix, a second PCR was run for roughly 6 to 12 cycles. TCRdb independently ran MiXCR on the 5' RACE reads; one entry per CDR3 protein. The sample shows 1.6 million or so distinct CDR3 sequences, 30% to 40% of them seen only once. Germline CDR1 reads PRHDT; CDR2 reads FYEKMQ (reference sequence). The CDR3 runs to 15 residues. To note about this clonotype: Its antigen is unidentified.

Isolation of PBMCs gave at least 6.5 million cells per sample. The sequence came from a woman in her 30s in good health. The chain uses TRBV13 and TRBJ2-5; 7 positions match TRBD1. The J call is uncertain, as TRBJ2-7 better fits the DNA end. The material sequenced was blood. This CDR3 is CASSSRDSKSYEQYF. CDR3 coding DNA: TGTGCCAGCAGCTCCCGGGACAGCAAGTCCTACGAGCAGTACTTC.